The sequence of this TCR beta chain was determined in a study of cytomegalovirus exposure and HLA in healthy donors. Looking at the study overall: Among the 400 or so donors who were genotyped, approximately 83% fell in the genetic ancestry cluster that is associated with self-reported Caucasian donors.

The study ran its PCR with 60 Vbeta and 13 Jbeta primers. The table came from immunoSEQ multiplex PCR; TCRdb's copy has only in-frame clones and leaves some out. The table has 110,000 to 150,000 clones, about 80% seen once. The CDR3 is 13 amino acids. The junction had 6 bases not matched to a gene; V was cut back by 10 bases and J by 5 bases. Germline V gene data show CDR1 as MDHEN and CDR2 as SYDVKM. Sequencing input: PBMCs. The chain has TRBV28 and TRBJ2-5, with TRBD2 matching over 11 bases. The clonotype originates from a woman aged 40-49 years in good health and CMV-seronegative. CDR3 region: CATWTSGRETQYF. In DNA form, the CDR3 reads TGTGCCACATGGACTAGCGGGCGGGAGACCCAGTACTTC.